One sample yielded the 15 T cell receptor beta chains listed below, sequenced in a study of T cell repertoires in ileal Crohn's disease. TCRdb keeps only in-frame clones here, not all; method: immunoSEQ multiplex PCR. The table lists 25,000 to 30,000 clones, about 80% of them singletons. The source material was ileal tissue. These receptors all stem from an adult with Crohn's disease.

This clone appeared a single time. The chain is built from TRBV7-3 and TRBJ2-2; TRBD1 agrees at 9 bases. Unmatched junction bases numbered 8, after V lost 6 bases and J lost 6 bases. Germline V gene sequence: CDR1 SGHTA, CDR2 FQGTGA. There are 15 residues in the CDR3. In DNA form, the CDR3 reads TGTGCCAGCAGTTCCGGGACAGGGTTCCCCGGGGAGCTGTTTTTT. It is translated as CASSSGTGFPGELFF.

This chain joins TRBV7-9 and TRBJ2-3; D possibly corresponds to TRBD2 (6 bases). The CDR3 runs 14 residues. Trimming removed 5 bases from V and 4 bases from J, with 13 bases in between. Germline V CDR1 and CDR2: SEHNR, FQNEAQ (reference sequence). The CDR3 reads CASSPSGGSDTQYF. The CDR3 nucleotides are TGTGCCAGCAGCCCCTCCGGGGGATCAGATACGCAGTATTTT.

The chain carries TRBV6-4 and TRBJ2-3, with TRBD1 identical over 8 bases. Germline V lookup: CDR1 MRHNA, CDR2 SNTAGT. The length of the CDR3 is 16 residues. With V trimmed by 0 bases and J by 1 base, 3 bases remained unmatched. DNA for the CDR3: TGTGCCAGCAGTGACTCGCAGGGGGCCGGCACAGATACGCAGTATTTT. Encoded protein: CASSDSQGAGTDTQYF.

The sample holds a few counts of this clone. The chain is built from TRBV5-4 and TRBJ2-7; 10 nucleotides agree with TRBD2. The V and J ends lost 0 bases and 3 bases, in that order; junction bases with no gene match: 3. This CDR3 is 15 amino acids long. Germline V gene lookup returns CDR1 SGHNT and CDR2 YYREEE (reference sequence). CDR3 region: CASSLEIAGGYEQYF. As DNA, the CDR3 is TGTGCCAGCAGCTTGGAAATAGCGGGGGGCTACGAGCAGTACTTC. The variable domain in full, completed from reference TRBV5-4 and TRBJ2-7, reads ETGVTQSPTHLIKTRGQQVTLRCSSQSGHNTVSWYQQALGQGPQFIFQYYREEENGRGNFPPRFSGLQFPNYSSELNVNALELDDSALYLCASSLEIAGGYEQYFGPGTRLTVT.

J is TRBJ2-1 and V is TRBV5-1, with 8 positions matching TRBD2. The CDR3 has 16 amino acids. The ends lost 4 bases at V and 6 bases at J; junction bases unmatched: 12. Germline loops: CDR1 SGHRS, CDR2 YFSETQ. CDR3 nucleotide sequence: TGCGCCAGCAGCCGGAATATGGGACTAGTCGGCAATGAGCAGTTCTTC. Translating gives CASSRNMGLVGNEQFF.

V gene TRBV18 combines with J gene TRBJ1-2; D possibly corresponds to TRBD1 (5 bases). Germline values: CDR1 KGHSH, CDR2 LQKENI. The CDR3 contains 13 residues. The ends were cut back, 6 bases at V and 2 bases at J, with 10 bases in the middle. The CDR3 DNA is TGTGCCAGCTCGCCTGACAGAAACTATGGCTACACCTTC. This encodes CASSPDRNYGYTF. Combining the CDR3 with reference TRBV18 and TRBJ1-2 gives the whole variable domain NAGVMQNPRHLVRRRGQEARLRCSPMKGHSHVYWYRQLPEEGLKFMVYLQKENIIDESGMPKERFSAEFPKEGPSILRIQQVVRGDSAAYFCASSPDRNYGYTFGSGTRLTVV.

The chain joins TRBV6-5 to TRBJ2-2, with D uncertain. The CDR3 sequence is 13 residues long. V was shortened by 8 bases and J by 2 bases, with 9 bases between the two germline ends. The germline gives CDR1 MNHEY, CDR2 SVGAGI. CDR3 DNA sequence: TGTGCCAGCTGCGCAACCAACACCGGGGAGCTGTTTTTT. It yields the protein CASCATNTGELFF.

V and J are TRBV10-3 and TRBJ1-2; 11 bases fit TRBD1. Germline V lookup: CDR1 ENHRY, CDR2 SYGVKD. Trimming took 10 bases from V and 8 from J; bases not matched to a gene: 6. The CDR3 has 12 amino acids. The CDR3 region has the DNA TGTGCCACCGCCGGACAGGGGGCCGGCTACACCTTC. Its translation is CATAGQGAGYTF.

As regards this clone: Other nucleotide sequences from this sample produce the same CDR3. The gene calls are TRBV19 and TRBJ1-1; possibly TRBD1 for D (6 bases). Germline CDR1 and CDR2: LNHDA and SQIVND (reference sequence). V was trimmed by 3 bases and J by 2 bases, leaving 13 bases between them. CDR3 length: 15 residues. The DNA for the CDR3 is TGTGCCAGTAGTATTAGGGGACAAGGAAACACTGAAGCTTTCTTT. Amino acids: CASSIRGQGNTEAFF. Full variable domain (missing parts from reference TRBV19 and TRBJ1-1): DGGITQSPKYLFRKEGQNVTLSCEQNLNHDAMYWYRQDPGQGLRLIYYSQIVNDFQKGDIAEGYSVSREKKESFPLTVTSAQKNPTAFYLCASSIRGQGNTEAFFGQGTRLTVV.

The V gene is TRBV4-1, the J gene TRBJ2-5, with 11 bases aligning to TRBD2. The J call could be wrong; TRBJ2-7 is a better fit for the DNA end. The CDR3 runs 13 residues. Per germline, CDR1 MGHRA and CDR2 YSYEKL. This CDR3 is CARTSGRSYEQYF. The CDR3 DNA sequence: TGCGCCAGAACTAGCGGGAGAAGCTACGAGCAGTACTTC.

This sequence joins TRBV2 and TRBJ1-3; a weak D match, TRBD1 (6 bases). This CDR3 has 17 residues. CDR1 is SNHLY and CDR2 is FYNNEI in the germline V gene. Trimming removed 3 bases at V and 4 bases at J, with 19 bases between. In DNA, the CDR3 is TGTGCCAGCAGTGAGAACACACCCCGGACAGCGGGAAACACCATATATTTT. It specifies CASSENTPRTAGNTIYF.

The chain recombines TRBV6-1 with TRBJ1-3; D call uncertain. This CDR3 has 15 amino acids. The V end lost 7 bases, the J end lost 0 bases, and 13 bases lay between the germline ends. Germline values: CDR1 MNHNS, CDR2 SASEGT. The CDR3 loop reads CASTGEALSGNTIYF. The CDR3 DNA reads TGTGCCAGCACCGGGGAGGCACTCTCTGGAAACACCATATATTTT.

The chain joins TRBV5-6 to TRBJ2-5; 7 bases are shared with TRBD1. This CDR3 spans 15 amino acids. The junction had 8 bases not matched to a gene; V was cut back by 2 bases and J by 4 bases. Germline V gives CDR1 SGHDT, CDR2 YYEEEE. The CDR3, as DNA: TGTGCCAGCAGCTTATGGACAGGATGGGTAGAGACCCAGTACTTC. This sequence encodes CASSLWTGWVETQYF.

The rearrangement joins TRBV29-1 to TRBJ1-1; possibly TRBD1 for D (6 bases). Trimming pared 5 bases from V and 8 bases from J, leaving 12 bases between. Per germline, CDR1 SQVTM and CDR2 ANQGSEA. The CDR3 loop spans 11 amino acids. The CDR3 spells CSVSRGSEAFF. CDR3 nucleotide sequence: TGCAGCGTTAGTAGGGGGTCGGAAGCTTTCTTT.

V usage is TRBV28 and J usage is TRBJ2-7; 10 nucleotides align to TRBD2. The length of the CDR3 is 16 residues. Germline CDR1 and CDR2: MDHEN and SYDVKM. The V segment lost 5 bases and the J segment 1 base; nucleotides outside the gene matches: 8. The CDR3 sequence: CASSLGGTSVSYEQYF. CDR3 bases: TGTGCCAGCAGTCTGGGTGGGACTAGCGTTTCCTACGAGCAGTACTTC.